This T cell receptor (beta chain) was obtained from a study of T cell responses to AZD1222 COVID-19 vaccine. Study-wide results and limits: The CD4 TCRs associated with vaccination extended across spike and predominated at 160-218 and 743-854.

TCRdb's copy holds only in-frame clones and misses some; the assay was immunoSEQ multiplex PCR. This sample carries around 60,000 clones, about 90% of them seen once, and the ten largest clones take approximately 5%. Of note for this clone: No antigen is known for it.

The sequence derives from an adult in good health. Material: peripheral blood, obtained on day 0 of AZD1222 vaccination.

CDR3 in amino acids: CASSHIGGDTIYF. The CDR3 bases are TGTGCCAGCAGCCATATCGGCGGTGACACCATATATTTT. This chain uses TRBV3-1 (or the pseudogene TRBV3-2) with TRBJ1-3, with no clear D. V lost 3 bases to trimming and J lost 8 bases, with 11 bases between them. Germline CDR1 reads LGHDT; CDR2 reads YNNKEL (reference sequence). The CDR3 covers 13 residues.